The source of this T cell receptor beta chain is a study of T cell responses to AZD1222 COVID-19 vaccine. Between the trimmed V and J ends, which lost 1 base and 2 bases, there was a span of 12 bases. Per the germline V gene, CDR1 is LGHDT and CDR2 is YNNKEL (reference sequence). The CDR3 length is 16 residues. As for this clone: Its antigen is as yet unknown.

Study-level points and caveats: Vaccination with two AZD1222 doses was followed by a rise in Spike-specific TCR breadth and depth. Spike-spanning, vaccine-associated CD4 TCRs were dominant at 160-218 and 743-854. The peak T cell response came first, and repertoires were sampled only after it.

Produced via immunoSEQ multiplex PCR; TCRdb's table is partial and in-frame only. The table includes 70,000 to 95,000 clones, more than 90% detected once. V and J are TRBV3-1 (or the pseudogene TRBV3-2) and TRBJ1-3; D perhaps matches TRBD1 (5 bases). The source was peripheral blood, collected on day 0 of AZD1222 vaccination. The source of this sequence is an adult in good health. Here the CDR3 DNA reads TGTGCCAGCAGCCAAGCGACAGATTCGACTGGAAACACCATATATTTT. Encoded protein: CASSQATDSTGNTIYF.